These 28 T cell receptor beta chains were sequenced from one sample in a study of T-cell reconstitution after alpha-beta-depleted transplantation in children (dated by TCRdb to 2015 to 2016). The protocol used for the library was PCR. The instrument was an Illumina HiSeq 2500. TCR library preparation used molecular barcoding, with unique molecular identifiers applied to normalize quantification of the TCRbeta repertoire. Using fastp at Q25 and MiXCR, TCRdb reprocessed the public reads and kept productive beta chains. Identical CDR3 proteins give one entry, which carries the most common genes and DNA. In this sample the table shows nearly 550,000 distinct CDR3 sequences, around 19% of which occur a single time. The top ten clones comprise 3.3% of the sample. This material consisted of PBMCs from the stem cell graft donor, taken from the stem cell graft. The receptors come from a human donor who donated a stem cell graft to a child with acute lymphoblastic leukemia.

The chain employs TRBV10-1 and TRBJ2-7; D unclear. The CDR3 spans 15 residues. In germline, CDR1 is WNHNN, CDR2 SYGVQD (reference sequence). V gave up 4 bases and J gave up 0 bases, with 13 bases separating them. The CDR3 nucleotides read TGCGCCAGCAGTGCGTGGACGGGCCGCTCCTACGAGCAGTACTTC. Translated: CASSAWTGRSYEQYF.

This clonotype occurred a few times. The CDR3 sequence is CASSQWEGSNQPQHF. Written as DNA, the CDR3 is TGTGCCAGCAGCCAATGGGAGGGTAGCAATCAGCCCCAGCATTTT. The gene calls are TRBV16 and TRBJ1-5; D is undetermined. The V end was cut by 1 base, the J end by 0 bases, with 7 bases between. The germline CDR1 and CDR2 sequences are KGHSY and FQNENV. This CDR3 is built from 15 residues.

The rearrangement links TRBV5-1 to TRBJ2-1; 7 bases map to TRBD1. The junction had 7 bases not matched to a gene; V was cut back by 0 bases and J by 7 bases. The CDR3 loop spans 15 amino acids. CDR1 and CDR2 from the germline V gene are SGHRS and YFSETQ. The CDR3 nucleotides read TGCGCCAGCAGCTTGGTTCAGGGGGTCGTGAATGAGCAGTTCTTC. Translating it yields CASSLVQGVVNEQFF.

This clonotype showed up just a few times. This rearrangement joins TRBV27 to TRBJ2-7; TRBD1 matches 9 bases. J was trimmed by 4 bases and V by 6 bases; bases with no gene match: 10. This CDR3 has 15 residues. Germline assignment: CDR1 MNHEY and CDR2 SMNVEV (reference sequence). The CDR3 sequence: CASRNIPGQGYEQYF. The CDR3 DNA follows: TGTGCCAGCAGAAATATCCCGGGACAGGGTTACGAGCAGTACTTC.

This clonotype was detected only a few times. V usage is TRBV4-1 and J usage is TRBJ1-3; no reliable D call. Trimming stripped 5 bases from V and 2 bases from J, with 7 bases between. This CDR3 has 13 residues. Germline V gene lookup returns CDR1 MGHRA and CDR2 YSYEKL. The CDR3 nucleotides read TGCGCCAGCAGCTCCGATCCTGGAAACACCATATATTTT. Encoded protein: CASSSDPGNTIYF.

The chain employs TRBV30 and TRBJ1-1; no clear D gene. The CDR3 covers 12 residues. The germline CDR1 and CDR2 sequences are GTSNPN and SVGIG (reference sequence). Trimming left V 5 bases short and J 0 bases short, with 7 bases between. The CDR3 loop reads CAWLRMNTEAFF. CDR3 in DNA: TGTGCCTGGCTACGGATGAACACTGAAGCTTTCTTT.

V gene TRBV27 combines with J gene TRBJ1-4; tentatively, D is TRBD1 (5 bases). The CDR3 covers 15 residues. Between the trimmed V and J ends, which lost 6 bases and 8 bases, there was a span of 19 bases. CDR1 and CDR2 (germline): MNHEY, SMNVEV (reference sequence). This CDR3 reads CASRGRDGPREKLFF. CDR3 sequence (DNA): TGTGCCAGCAGGGGGAGGGACGGACCTAGGGAAAAACTGTTTTTT.

The chain joins TRBV20-1 to TRBJ1-6, with a tentative D call TRBD1 (6 bases). Germline CDR1 is DFQATT and CDR2 is SNEGSKA (reference sequence). The CDR3 has 14 amino acids. V shed 5 bases and J shed 4 bases, with 12 bases lying between them. CDR3 bases: TGCAGTGCTTCGCGACAGGTGTATAATTCACCCCTCCACTTT. This translates into CSASRQVYNSPLHF.

The chain is built from TRBV10-1 and TRBJ2-7; D unclear. CDR1 and CDR2 (germline): WNHNN, SYGVQD (reference sequence). The CDR3 sequence is 13 residues long. V lost 0 bases and J lost 3, with 6 bases in between. Written as DNA, the CDR3 is TGCGCCAGCAGTGAGTCTCCGGTCTACGAGCAGTACTTC. This translates into CASSESPVYEQYF.

This sequence joins TRBV5-1 and TRBJ2-7, with D perhaps matching TRBD1 (5 bases). The germline V gene has CDR1 SGHRS and CDR2 YFSETQ. V gave up 4 bases and J gave up 2 bases, with 10 bases separating them. The CDR3 is 13 residues long. CDR3 nucleotides: TGCGCCAGCAGCATTGAACAGGCCTACGAGCAGTACTTC. This encodes CASSIEQAYEQYF.

This clonotype has just a few counts. The genes are TRBV7-8 and TRBJ2-7, with 8 bases lining up with TRBD2. Germline V gives CDR1 SGHVS, CDR2 FQNEAQ. The V gene end was trimmed by 0 bases and the J gene end by 6 bases; junction bases not matched to a gene: 10. The CDR3 consists of 16 residues. The CDR3 region has the DNA TGTGCCAGCAGCTTAGCCCCAGCGGGAGCGGCGGGCGAGCAGTACTTC. As protein: CASSLAPAGAAGEQYF.

This chain links TRBV7-9 with TRBJ2-7; TRBD1 might be the D (6 bases). V lost 5 bases to trimming and J lost 2 bases, with 10 bases between them. CDR1 and CDR2 (germline): SEHNR, FQNEAQ (reference sequence). The CDR3 contains 13 residues. This CDR3 reads CASSEQGPYEQYF. The CDR3 DNA reads TGTGCCAGCAGCGAGCAGGGGCCCTACGAGCAGTACTTC.

This clonotype was seen a few times. This chain joins TRBV5-6 and TRBJ2-1, with TRBD2 identical over 10 bases. The V segment lost 0 bases and the J segment 3 bases; nucleotides outside the gene matches: 3. The CDR3 has 16 amino acids. Germline CDR1 and CDR2: SGHDT and YYEEEE. CDR3 bases: TGTGCCAGCAGCTTGGCTGCTAGCGGGAGCTACAATGAGCAGTTCTTC. Its translation is CASSLAASGSYNEQFF.

This clonotype was observed a handful of times. The J gene is TRBJ2-3, the V gene TRBV7-8, with D perhaps matching TRBD2 (5 bases). This CDR3 comprises 14 residues. Trimming stripped 3 bases from V and 4 bases from J, with 11 bases between. Germline V gives CDR1 SGHVS, CDR2 FQNEAQ. For the CDR3, the DNA is TGTGCCAGCAGCTTTCGGGGAATCGCAGATACGCAGTATTTT. Residues: CASSFRGIADTQYF.

The chain uses TRBV7-6 and TRBJ2-7, with 7 bases identical to TRBD1. The CDR3 sequence is 13 residues long. Germline CDR1 and CDR2: SGHVS and FNYEAQ. After removal of 5 bases from V and 3 bases from J, the junction contained 4 bases not matched to a gene. The CDR3 DNA reads TGTGCCAGCAGCAGGGACAGTGGCTACGAGCAGTACTTC. Translating it yields CASSRDSGYEQYF.

This rearrangement joins TRBV15 to TRBJ1-4; no clear D gene. Trimming cost V 0 bases and J 8 bases, with 7 bases left between them. The length of the CDR3 is 13 residues. Germline CDR1 LNHNV, CDR2 YYDKDF (reference sequence). In DNA, the CDR3 is TGTGCCACCAGCAGAGAGCCGGAGGAAAAACTGTTTTTT. It translates to CATSREPEEKLFF.

The V call is TRBV10-1, the J call TRBJ2-1; no firm D call. The CDR3 is 17 amino acids. Germline V gives CDR1 WNHNN, CDR2 SYGVQD (reference sequence). V lost 0 bases and J lost 9, with 21 bases in between. CDR3 nucleotide sequence: TGCGCCAGCAGTGAGTCGAAGGGAAACTCCCGGTTCGGTGAGCAGTTCTTC. Amino acid sequence: CASSESKGNSRFGEQFF.

This clonotype occurred a few times. The V gene is TRBV7-2, the J gene TRBJ1-2, with D perhaps TRBD1 (5 bases). This CDR3 has 13 amino acids. The V gene's germline CDR1 is SGHTA and CDR2 FQGNSA. V gave up 2 bases and J gave up 6 bases, with 10 bases separating them. The CDR3 DNA is TGTGCCAGCAGCTTATGGGGGGTAGATGGCTACACCTTC. It specifies CASSLWGVDGYTF.

This clonotype appeared a few times. The J gene is TRBJ2-7, the V gene TRBV11-1; the match to TRBD2 covers 11 bases. Per the germline V gene, CDR1 is SGHAT and CDR2 is FQDESV (reference sequence). Trimming took 5 bases from V and 1 from J; bases not matched to a gene: 7. The CDR3 extends over 16 amino acids. The chain's CDR3 is CASSVLAGVPSYEQYF. CDR3 coding DNA: TGTGCCAGCAGCGTACTAGCGGGAGTTCCATCCTACGAGCAGTACTTC.

The chain carries TRBV3-1 and TRBJ2-1, with D tentatively TRBD2 (6 bases). From germline, CDR1 is LGHDT and CDR2 YNNKEL (reference sequence). The V end was cut by 1 base, the J end by 2 bases, with 9 bases between. The CDR3 sequence is 15 residues long. Written as DNA, the CDR3 is TGTGCCAGCAGCCAAGCCCTAGCGCCCTACAATGAGCAGTTCTTC. Protein sequence: CASSQALAPYNEQFF.

This chain uses TRBV12-3 or TRBV12-4 with TRBJ2-1; unclear D gene. With 2 bases removed from V and 9 bases from J, the gap between germline ends came to 11 bases. This CDR3 spans 13 amino acids. The CDR3 loop reads CASSLRVGSEQFF. The CDR3 bases are TGTGCCAGCAGTTTACGAGTAGGTAGTGAGCAGTTCTTC.

This clonotype appeared a few times. The rearrangement uses TRBV25-1 and TRBJ2-3; 10 bases are a match to TRBD1. The CDR3 has 17 residues. The J segment lost 4 bases and the V segment lost 4 bases, leaving 11 bases of the junction unmatched. The germline V gene encodes CDR1 MGHDK and CDR2 SYGVNS. In nucleotides, the CDR3 is TGTGCCAGCAGTGTGAGATGGACAGGGGGAGGCCCAGATACGCAGTATTTT. It yields the protein CASSVRWTGGGPDTQYF.

The chain combines TRBV2 with TRBJ2-1, with 10 bases fitting TRBD1. Germline V gives CDR1 SNHLY, CDR2 FYNNEI. CDR3 length equals 19 residues. V lost 6 bases to trimming and J lost 4 bases; unmatched junction nucleotides: 18. The CDR3 DNA follows: TGTGCCAGCAGCGGAGAGCGGGACAGGGGCTCCGTACCTTACAATGAGCAGTTCTTC. Its protein is CASSGERDRGSVPYNEQFF.

This clonotype was seen a few times. This sequence joins TRBV6-1 and TRBJ2-5, with TRBD1 as a possible D gene (6 bases). The CDR3 sequence is 16 residues long. Between the trimmed V and J ends, which lost 5 bases and 0 bases, there was a span of 16 bases. CDR1 is MNHNS and CDR2 is SASEGT in the germline V gene. CDR3 sequence: CASSSGSRGYQETQYF. As DNA, the CDR3 is TGTGCCAGCAGTAGTGGGTCTAGGGGGTACCAAGAGACCCAGTACTTC.

This clonotype has a handful of counts. V is TRBV9 and J is TRBJ1-1; maybe TRBD1 (6 bases). Trimming pared 4 bases from V and 1 base from J, leaving 14 bases between. CDR3 size: 15 residues. Germline V gene sequence: CDR1 SGDLS, CDR2 YYNGEE. Written as DNA, the CDR3 is TGTGCCAGCAGCCCCGAAAGGGGGGGGAACACTGAAGCTTTCTTT. It is translated as CASSPERGGNTEAFF.

This clonotype has a handful of counts. The chain carries TRBV6-1 and TRBJ2-7, with 9 nucleotides matching TRBD1. The CDR3 runs to 14 residues. CDR1 and CDR2 from the germline V gene are MNHNS and SASEGT. V lost 6 bases to trimming and J lost 4 bases; unmatched junction nucleotides: 7. CDR3 nucleotides: TGTGCCAGCAGCAACACAGGGGGCTGGTACGAGCAGTACTTC. The encoded protein is CASSNTGGWYEQYF.

This clonotype was counted only a few times. The chain links TRBV14 to TRBJ2-7; D remains unclear. Germline V gene data show CDR1 as SGHDN and CDR2 as FVKESK. The germline V and J ends were trimmed by 2 bases and 0 bases, with 2 bases remaining between them. The CDR3 covers 12 residues. CDR3 loop: CASSQPSYEQYF. The DNA for the CDR3 is TGTGCCAGCAGCCAACCCTCCTACGAGCAGTACTTC.

The chain uses TRBV6-2 or TRBV6-3 and TRBJ2-1; TRBD2 aligns across 7 bases. Germline CDR1 is MNHEY and CDR2 is SVGEGT. CDR3 length: 18 amino acids. After removal of 2 bases from V and 8 bases from J, the junction contained 18 bases not matched to a gene. This chain's CDR3 is CASSYTTSLAGETHEQFF. CDR3 coding DNA: TGTGCCAGCAGTTACACGACCTCTCTCGCGGGAGAGACCCATGAGCAGTTCTTC.